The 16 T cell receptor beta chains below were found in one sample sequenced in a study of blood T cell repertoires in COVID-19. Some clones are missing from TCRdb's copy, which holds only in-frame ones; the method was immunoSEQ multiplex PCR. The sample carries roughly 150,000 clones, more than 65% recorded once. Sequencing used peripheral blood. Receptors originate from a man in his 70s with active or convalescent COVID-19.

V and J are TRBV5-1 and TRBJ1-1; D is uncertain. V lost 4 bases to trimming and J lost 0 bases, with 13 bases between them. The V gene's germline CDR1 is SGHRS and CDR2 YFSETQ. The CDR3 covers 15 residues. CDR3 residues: CASSQVNPMNTEAFF. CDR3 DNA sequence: TGCGCCAGCAGCCAAGTTAATCCTATGAACACTGAAGCTTTCTTT.

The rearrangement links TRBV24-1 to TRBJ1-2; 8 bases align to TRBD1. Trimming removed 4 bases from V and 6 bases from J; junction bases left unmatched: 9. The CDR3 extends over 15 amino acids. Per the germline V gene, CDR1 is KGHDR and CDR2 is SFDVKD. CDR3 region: CATSDLEGDRNGYTF. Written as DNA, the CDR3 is TGTGCCACCAGTGACCTCGAAGGGGACAGGAATGGCTACACCTTC.

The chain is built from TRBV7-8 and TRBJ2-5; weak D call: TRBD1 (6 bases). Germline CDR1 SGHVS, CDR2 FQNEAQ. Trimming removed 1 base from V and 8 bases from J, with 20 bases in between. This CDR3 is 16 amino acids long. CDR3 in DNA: TGTGCCAGCAGCTTAGTGGGGCAGGGGCCCCAGGAAACCCAGTACTTC. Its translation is CASSLVGQGPQETQYF.

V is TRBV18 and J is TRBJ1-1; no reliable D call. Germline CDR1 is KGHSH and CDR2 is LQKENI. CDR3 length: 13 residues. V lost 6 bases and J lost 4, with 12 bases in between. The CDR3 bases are TGTGCCAGCTCGCCCCAGTGGAGCACTGAAGCTTTCTTT. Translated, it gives CASSPQWSTEAFF.

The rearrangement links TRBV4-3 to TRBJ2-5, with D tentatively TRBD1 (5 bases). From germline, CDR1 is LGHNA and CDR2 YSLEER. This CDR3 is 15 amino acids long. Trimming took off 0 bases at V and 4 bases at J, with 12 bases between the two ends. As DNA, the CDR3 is TGCGCCAGCAGCCAAGATCCCAGGGCCGGAGAGACCCAGTACTTC. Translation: CASSQDPRAGETQYF.

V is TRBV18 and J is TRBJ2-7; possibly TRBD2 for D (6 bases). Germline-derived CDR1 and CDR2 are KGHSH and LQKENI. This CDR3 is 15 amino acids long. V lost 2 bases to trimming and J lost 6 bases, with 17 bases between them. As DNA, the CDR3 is TGTGCCAGCTCACCAGGGACTTCCTTAGAAGGCGAGCAGTACTTC. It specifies CASSPGTSLEGEQYF.

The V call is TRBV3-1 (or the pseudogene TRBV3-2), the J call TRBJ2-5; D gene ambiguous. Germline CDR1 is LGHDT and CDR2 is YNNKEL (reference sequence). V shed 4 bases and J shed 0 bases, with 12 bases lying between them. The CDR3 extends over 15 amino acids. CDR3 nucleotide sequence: TGTGCCAGCAGCCCTATGTGGGCTAACCAAGAGACCCAGTACTTC. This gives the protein CASSPMWANQETQYF.

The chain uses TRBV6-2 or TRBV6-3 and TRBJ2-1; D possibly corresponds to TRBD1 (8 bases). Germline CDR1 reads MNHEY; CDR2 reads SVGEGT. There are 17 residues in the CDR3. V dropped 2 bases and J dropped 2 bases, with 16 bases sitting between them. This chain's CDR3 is CASSYRGGQAPYNEQFF. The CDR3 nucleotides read TGTGCCAGCAGTTACCGCGGGGGACAGGCCCCCTACAATGAGCAGTTCTTC.

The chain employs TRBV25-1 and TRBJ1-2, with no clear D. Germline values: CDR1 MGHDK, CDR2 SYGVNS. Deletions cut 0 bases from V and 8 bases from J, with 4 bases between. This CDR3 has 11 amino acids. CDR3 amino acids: CASSEYLGYTF. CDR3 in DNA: TGTGCCAGCAGTGAATACCTCGGCTACACCTTC.

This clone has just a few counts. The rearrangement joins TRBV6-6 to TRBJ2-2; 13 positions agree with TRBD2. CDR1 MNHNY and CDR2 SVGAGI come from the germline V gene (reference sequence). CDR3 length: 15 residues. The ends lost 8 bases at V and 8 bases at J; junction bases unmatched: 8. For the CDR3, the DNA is TGTGCCAGCCTAGGACTAGCGGGAGTAACGGGGGAGCTGTTTTTT. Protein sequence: CASLGLAGVTGELFF.

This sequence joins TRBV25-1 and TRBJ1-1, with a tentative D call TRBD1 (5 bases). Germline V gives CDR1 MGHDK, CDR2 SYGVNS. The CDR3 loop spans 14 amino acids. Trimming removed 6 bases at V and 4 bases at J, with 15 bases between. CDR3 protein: CASRKTARVTEAFF. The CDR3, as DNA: TGTGCCAGCAGGAAGACAGCTAGGGTCACTGAAGCTTTCTTT.

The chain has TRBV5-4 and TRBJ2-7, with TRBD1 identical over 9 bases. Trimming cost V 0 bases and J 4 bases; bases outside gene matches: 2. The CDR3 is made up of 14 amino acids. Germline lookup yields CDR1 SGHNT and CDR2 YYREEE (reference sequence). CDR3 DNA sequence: TGTGCCAGCAGCTTGGGACAGGGGGTATACGAGCAGTACTTC. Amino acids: CASSLGQGVYEQYF.

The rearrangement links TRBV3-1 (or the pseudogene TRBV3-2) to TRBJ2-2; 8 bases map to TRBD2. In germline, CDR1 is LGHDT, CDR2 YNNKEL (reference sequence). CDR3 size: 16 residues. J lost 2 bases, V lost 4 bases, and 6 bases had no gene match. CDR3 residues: CASSPRLAINTGELFF. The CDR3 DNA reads TGTGCCAGCAGCCCTCGACTAGCGATCAACACCGGGGAGCTGTTTTTT.

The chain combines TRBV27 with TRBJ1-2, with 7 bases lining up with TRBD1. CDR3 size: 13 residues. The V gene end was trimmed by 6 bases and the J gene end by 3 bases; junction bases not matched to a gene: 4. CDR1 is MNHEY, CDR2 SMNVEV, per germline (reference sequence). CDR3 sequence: CASRPTGDYGYTF. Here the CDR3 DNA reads TGTGCCAGCAGGCCCACAGGGGACTATGGCTACACCTTC.

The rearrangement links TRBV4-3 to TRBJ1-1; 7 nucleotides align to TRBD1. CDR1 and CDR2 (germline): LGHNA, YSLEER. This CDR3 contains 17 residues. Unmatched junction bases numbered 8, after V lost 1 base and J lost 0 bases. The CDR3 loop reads CASSQGPTGQLNTEAFF. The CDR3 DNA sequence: TGCGCCAGCAGCCAAGGGCCCACGGGACAGTTGAACACTGAAGCTTTCTTT.

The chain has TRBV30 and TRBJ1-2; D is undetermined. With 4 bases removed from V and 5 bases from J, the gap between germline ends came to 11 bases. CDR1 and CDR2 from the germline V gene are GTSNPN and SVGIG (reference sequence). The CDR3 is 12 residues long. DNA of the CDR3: TGTGCCTGGAAGGCCAGGCTATATGGCTACACCTTC. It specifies CAWKARLYGYTF.